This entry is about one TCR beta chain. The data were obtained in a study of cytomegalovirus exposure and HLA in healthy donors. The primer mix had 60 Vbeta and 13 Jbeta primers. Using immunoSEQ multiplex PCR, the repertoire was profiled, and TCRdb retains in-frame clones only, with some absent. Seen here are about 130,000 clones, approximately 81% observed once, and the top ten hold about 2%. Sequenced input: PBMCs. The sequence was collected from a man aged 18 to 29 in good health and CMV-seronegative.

CDR3 nucleotides: TGTGCCATCAGTGGACCGGGACAGGGGATATATGGCTACACCTTC. It translates to CAISGPGQGIYGYTF. The V gene is TRBV10-3, the J gene TRBJ1-2; 10 nucleotides match TRBD1. With V trimmed by 4 bases and J by 5 bases, 7 bases remained unmatched. Per the germline V gene, CDR1 is ENHRY and CDR2 is SYGVKD. The CDR3 spans 15 residues.